One and the same sample provided the 29 T cell receptor beta chains below, sequenced in a study of shared clonotypes between healthy human individuals. The method was immunoSEQ multiplex PCR; TCRdb's version includes in-frame clones alone and lacks a portion of them. The sample has some 650,000 clones, around 97% seen once. The specimen sequenced was naive CD4+ T cells sorted from blood. Documented subset: CD45RA+ positively selected. These receptors were collected from a woman younger than 45 in good health.

The rearrangement joins TRBV13 to TRBJ2-5, with 9 bases fitting TRBD1. From germline, CDR1 is PRHDT and CDR2 FYEKMQ (reference sequence). The CDR3 runs to 14 residues. V lost 6 bases, J lost 4 bases, and 6 bases stayed unmatched. The CDR3: CASRDTGGAETQYF. DNA for the CDR3: TGTGCCAGCAGGGATACAGGGGGCGCAGAGACCCAGTACTTC.

The V gene is TRBV28, the J gene TRBJ1-1, with D possibly TRBD1 on 5 matching bases. The length of the CDR3 is 15 residues. Germline V gene sequence: CDR1 MDHEN, CDR2 SYDVKM. V dropped 3 bases and J dropped 1 base, with 12 bases sitting between them. The CDR3: CASSFMTATNTEAFF. CDR3 nucleotide sequence: TGTGCCAGCAGTTTCATGACAGCGACGAACACTGAAGCTTTCTTT.

This sequence joins TRBV5-6 and TRBJ1-1; D perhaps matches TRBD1 (5 bases). This CDR3 region has 16 residues. In germline, CDR1 is SGHDT, CDR2 YYEEEE. V lost 0 bases, J lost 1 base, and 13 bases lay in between. The CDR3: CASSLGKGLPNTEAFF. The CDR3 nucleotides are TGTGCCAGCAGCTTGGGTAAGGGACTTCCGAACACTGAAGCTTTCTTT. Full variable domain (missing parts from reference TRBV5-6 and TRBJ1-1): DAGVTQSPTHLIKTRGQQVTLRCSPKSGHDTVSWYQQALGQGPQFIFQYYEEEERQRGNFPDRFSGHQFPNYSSELNVNALLLGDSALYLCASSLGKGLPNTEAFFGQGTRLTVV.

The CDR3 DNA reads TGTGCCTGGAGTAGCACCCAGGGGGCCACTAATGAAAAACTGTTTTTT. Amino acids: CAWSSTQGATNEKLFF. The chain employs TRBV30 and TRBJ1-4, with 8 bases aligning to TRBD1. Germline V gene lookup returns CDR1 GTSNPN and CDR2 SVGIG (reference sequence). The CDR3 extends over 16 amino acids. Trimming took 2 bases from V and 2 from J; bases not matched to a gene: 7.

This clone showed up just once. This sequence joins TRBV27 and TRBJ1-3; weak D call: TRBD1 (5 bases). V was clipped by 5 bases and J by 4 bases, with 9 bases between them. This CDR3 is 13 amino acids long. Per germline, CDR1 MNHEY and CDR2 SMNVEV (reference sequence). The CDR3 is CASSARDGNTIYF. CDR3 nucleotide sequence: TGTGCCAGCAGTGCCAGGGACGGAAACACCATATATTTT.

Points on this clone: Other DNA sequences in the same sample also yield this CDR3. The chain couples TRBV28 to TRBJ2-7; D is ambiguous. V was pared by 3 bases and J by 2 bases, with 5 bases between. The CDR3 is 12 residues long. CDR1 and CDR2 (germline): MDHEN, SYDVKM. CDR3 sequence reads: CASSLGAYEQYF. In nucleotides, the CDR3 is TGTGCCAGCAGTTTGGGTGCCTACGAGCAGTACTTC.

The rearrangement links TRBV19 to TRBJ2-2; TRBD2 aligns across 7 bases. The CDR3 length is 15 residues. V was clipped by 7 bases and J by 3 bases; unmatched bases: 8. Germline V gene sequence: CDR1 LNHDA, CDR2 SQIVND (reference sequence). The CDR3 loop reads CASTPSGRDTGELFF. CDR3 bases: TGTGCCAGTACCCCTAGCGGACGGGACACCGGGGAGCTGTTTTTT.

The chain links TRBV5-1 to TRBJ1-1, with 7 bases that match TRBD1. Germline CDR1 reads SGHRS; CDR2 reads YFSETQ. Trimming removed 0 bases from V and 3 bases from J; junction bases left unmatched: 8. The CDR3 is made up of 16 amino acids. CDR3 DNA sequence: TGCGCCAGCAGCTTGGAAGGGGGCGGTTCGTACACTGAAGCTTTCTTT. Protein product: CASSLEGGGSYTEAFF.

The V and J genes are TRBV6-4 and TRBJ2-1; no clear D gene. There are 15 residues in the CDR3. Germline lookup yields CDR1 MRHNA and CDR2 SNTAGT. V lost 0 bases and J 0 bases, leaving 6 bases between the germline ends. In DNA form, the CDR3 reads TGTGCCAGCAGTGACTCGGGCGCCTCCTACAATGAGCAGTTCTTC. Residues: CASSDSGASYNEQFF.

The chain links TRBV28 to TRBJ1-2, with D maybe TRBD1 (6 bases). Trimming stripped 6 bases from V and 1 base from J, with 18 bases between. This CDR3 has 16 residues. The germline CDR1 and CDR2 sequences are MDHEN and SYDVKM. CDR3 in DNA: TGTGCCAGCAGAGACTTCGGACAGAATTTTAACTATGGCTACACCTTC. This codes for CASRDFGQNFNYGYTF.

The V and J genes are TRBV28 and TRBJ2-3; 11 bases match TRBD2. Trimming removed 8 bases from V and 14 bases from J; junction bases left unmatched: 18. The CDR3 consists of 15 residues. CDR1 MDHEN and CDR2 SYDVKM come from the germline V gene. The CDR3 nucleotides are TGTGCCAGCTGTACCAGGGAACTAGCGGGAGCACCAAGGTATTTT. Encoded protein: CASCTRELAGAPRYF.

The sample holds one count of this clone. The chain joins TRBV4-2 to TRBJ1-1; no clear D. The V end was cut by 3 bases, the J end by 6 bases, with 11 bases between. The CDR3 has 13 amino acids. Germline-derived CDR1 and CDR2 are LGHNA and YNFKEQ. The CDR3 DNA reads TGTGCCAGCAGCCAGACTGATCAGGCTGAAGCTTTCTTT. Translation gives CASSQTDQAEAFF.

V gene TRBV11-2 combines with J gene TRBJ2-3, with D perhaps TRBD2 (6 bases). The V gene's germline CDR1 is SGHAT and CDR2 FQNNGV. V was clipped by 0 bases and J by 2 bases, with 12 bases between them. There are 16 residues in the CDR3. The CDR3 here is CASSLERGPITDTQYF. CDR3 sequence (DNA): TGTGCCAGCAGCTTAGAGCGGGGACCCATCACAGATACGCAGTATTTT.

Regarding this clone: Other DNA sequences in this sample translate to the same CDR3. The chain carries TRBV7-9 and TRBJ2-1; TRBD2 agrees at 14 bases. The CDR3 has 16 residues. CDR1 and CDR2 from the germline V gene are SEHNR and FQNEAQ (reference sequence). V shed 2 bases and J 7 bases; nucleotides not matched to a gene: 4. The CDR3 DNA follows: TGTGCCAGCAGCTTAAGACTAGCGGGAGGGCCGAATGAGCAGTTCTTC. This translates into CASSLRLAGGPNEQFF.

The chain employs TRBV7-2 and TRBJ2-1, with 13 positions matching TRBD2. Losses at the gene ends were 4 bases for V and 7 bases for J; bases not matched to a gene: 7. CDR1 SGHTA and CDR2 FQGNSA come from the germline V gene. CDR3 length equals 16 residues. CDR3 loop: CASSSPGLAGLNEQFF. The CDR3 DNA reads TGTGCCAGCAGCTCACCGGGACTAGCGGGACTGAATGAGCAGTTCTTC.

This clone appeared a single time. The V call is TRBV14, the J call TRBJ2-7; D unclear. Per the germline V gene, CDR1 is SGHDN and CDR2 is FVKESK. The CDR3 sequence is 12 residues long. V was shortened by 1 base and J by 4 bases, with 5 bases between the two germline ends. CDR3 protein: CASSQGWYEQYF. CDR3 sequence (DNA): TGTGCCAGCAGCCAAGGGTGGTACGAGCAGTACTTC. Full variable domain (rest looked up from reference TRBV14 and TRBJ2-7): EAGVTQFPSHSVIEKGQTVTLRCDPISGHDNLYWYRRVMGKEIKFLLHFVKESKQDESGMPNNRFLAERTGGTYSTLKVQPAELEDSGVYFCASSQGWYEQYFGPGTRLTVT.

The V call is TRBV6-1, the J call TRBJ1-3; no firm D call. The germline V gene has CDR1 MNHNS and CDR2 SASEGT. CDR3 length: 13 amino acids. Trimming left V 6 bases short and J 0 bases short, with 6 bases between. This CDR3 reads CASSLLSGNTIYF. The CDR3, as DNA: TGTGCCAGCAGCTTACTCTCTGGAAACACCATATATTTT.

The chain carries TRBV28 and TRBJ2-1, with 10 nucleotides matching TRBD2. CDR1 and CDR2 from the germline V gene are MDHEN and SYDVKM. The CDR3 runs 11 residues. V shed 5 bases, J shed 16 bases, and the junction held 5 bases outside the gene matches. In DNA form, the CDR3 reads TGTGCCAGCAGTCTCAGCGGGAGGGCCTTCTTC. Its protein product is CASSLSGRAFF.

This chain connects TRBV23-1 to TRBJ1-4; D is ambiguous. TRBV23-1 is an ORF; its function is uncertain. The CDR3 extends over 15 amino acids. V lost 4 bases to trimming and J lost 7 bases, with 16 bases between them. DNA for the CDR3: TGCGCCAGCAGTCGAGGAGGGAGGCCGTGTGAAAAACTGTTTTTT. As protein: CASSRGGRPCEKLFF.

The chain couples TRBV9 to TRBJ2-3; possibly TRBD2 for D (6 bases). Germline CDR1 reads SGDLS; CDR2 reads YYNGEE. Trimming removed 0 bases from V and 1 base from J, with 9 bases in between. The CDR3 extends over 15 amino acids. CDR3 protein: CASSVGLDGTDTQYF. The CDR3, as DNA: TGTGCCAGCAGCGTAGGACTAGACGGCACAGATACGCAGTATTTT.

The genes are TRBV7-9 and TRBJ2-2; D remains ambiguous. Trimming took off 5 bases at V and 7 bases at J, with 14 bases between the two ends. Germline values: CDR1 SEHNR, CDR2 FQNEAQ (reference sequence). The CDR3 is 14 residues long. CDR3 DNA sequence: TGTGCCAGCAGCCCCCCACAAATCATCGGGGAGCTGTTTTTT. Protein sequence: CASSPPQIIGELFF.

The rearrangement joins TRBV23-1 to TRBJ1-3, with TRBD1 matching 8 bases. TRBV23-1 belongs to the ORF category, with a function that is uncertain. This CDR3 is 14 amino acids long. The V gene end was trimmed by 8 bases and the J gene end by 8 bases; junction bases not matched to a gene: 11. CDR3 nucleotide sequence: TGCGCCAGCCCTGTGGACAGGGAAGGTGACACCATATATTTT. It is translated as CASPVDREGDTIYF.

Comment on this clone: Additional DNA sequences in this sample encode the identical CDR3. This rearrangement joins TRBV6-5 to TRBJ2-3; D is perhaps TRBD2 (5 bases). Germline V gene lookup returns CDR1 MNHEY and CDR2 SVGAGI. V shed 0 bases and J shed 0 bases, with 7 bases lying between them. The CDR3 spans 15 residues. CDR3 loop: CASSYSGASTDTQYF. The CDR3, as DNA: TGTGCCAGCAGTTACTCGGGAGCTAGCACAGATACGCAGTATTTT.

The gene calls are TRBV5-1 and TRBJ2-1, with D perhaps being TRBD1 or TRBD2 (5 bases each). CDR3 length: 12 residues. The germline CDR1 and CDR2 sequences are SGHRS and YFSETQ. Trimming removed 2 bases at V and 10 bases at J, with 10 bases between. CDR3 nucleotides: TGCGCCAGCAGCTTAACCCGGGGCGAGCAGTTCTTC. Residues: CASSLTRGEQFF. The entire variable domain, with the rest obtained from reference TRBV5-1 and TRBJ2-1, is as follows: KAGVTQTPRYLIKTRGQQVTLSCSPISGHRSVSWYQQTPGQGLQFLFEYFSETQRNKGNFPGRFSGRQFSNSRSEMNVSTLELGDSALYLCASSLTRGEQFFGPGTRLTVL.

The chain carries TRBV6-5 and TRBJ1-3; D call uncertain. The CDR3 is 14 amino acids. V was clipped by 0 bases and J by 2 bases, with 5 bases between them. Per the germline V gene, CDR1 is MNHEY and CDR2 is SVGAGI. Here the CDR3 reads CASSYSRAGNTIYF. CDR3 in DNA: TGTGCCAGCAGTTACTCGAGAGCTGGAAACACCATATATTTT.

The chain recombines TRBV5-6 with TRBJ1-5, with D hard to call. This CDR3 comprises 14 residues. Trimming removed 0 bases at V and 3 bases at J, with 7 bases between. CDR1 SGHDT and CDR2 YYEEEE come from the germline V gene. The CDR3 bases are TGTGCCAGCAGCTTGGCACAGAACAATCAGCCCCAGCATTTT. Protein product: CASSLAQNNQPQHF.

This chain joins TRBV28 and TRBJ1-2, with D perhaps matching TRBD1 (5 bases). Germline V gene data show CDR1 as MDHEN and CDR2 as SYDVKM. This CDR3 has 18 residues. Trimming shortened V by 5 bases and J by 0 bases, and 22 bases separated the two germline ends. The CDR3 spells CASSIRALRGPPNYGYTF. The CDR3 DNA reads TGTGCCAGCAGTATAAGGGCTCTACGGGGCCCTCCTAACTATGGCTACACCTTC.

The rearrangement joins TRBV28 to TRBJ1-2; unclear D gene. V was pared by 5 bases and J by 4 bases, with 11 bases between. Germline loops: CDR1 MDHEN, CDR2 SYDVKM. CDR3 length: 13 residues. For the CDR3, the DNA is TGTGCCAGCAGTGCCCGGACTCTCTATGGCTACACCTTC. It yields the protein CASSARTLYGYTF.

The chain employs TRBV6-5 and TRBJ1-2; weak D call: TRBD1 (5 bases). V was shortened by 3 bases and J by 0 bases, with 11 bases between the two germline ends. Germline CDR1 and CDR2: MNHEY and SVGAGI. This CDR3 spans 15 amino acids. The CDR3 DNA is TGTGCCAGCAGTTATGCAGGGTCAGCTAACTATGGCTACACCTTC. This gives the protein CASSYAGSANYGYTF.